This T cell receptor beta chain was recorded in a study of T cells in Graves' hyperthyroidism and ophthalmopathy. The CDR3 extends over 12 amino acids. The V gene end was trimmed by 10 bases and the J gene end by 3 bases; junction bases not matched to a gene: 2. Germline CDR1 and CDR2: MNHNS and SASEGT. RNA transcripts yielded amplified TCR beta CDR3 regions. The study used the HTBI primer set for a first-round RT-PCR of the TCR CDR3. TCRdb reprocessed the multiplex PCR reads with MiXCR, giving one entry per CDR3 protein. The sample consists of about 740,000 distinct CDR3 sequences, 14% of them appearing once.

Sequencing input: blood. V and J are TRBV6-1 and TRBJ2-2; 7 bases match TRBD1. The clonotype comes from a woman aged 18-29 years with Graves' hyperthyroidism. CDR3 region: CATTGDTGELFF. CDR3 nucleotide sequence: TGTGCCACCACAGGGGACACCGGGGAGCTGTTTTTT.